This T cell receptor beta chain was sequenced in a study of blood T cell repertoires in COVID-19. Across the whole study: Spain, Italy and the United States supplied samples that represented acute and convalescent COVID-19.

V lost 2 bases and J lost 8; bases outside the gene matches: 7. The CDR3 is 15 amino acids. Germline CDR1 and CDR2: MDHEN and SYDVKM. This clone is a singleton in its sample. Some clones are missing from TCRdb's copy, which holds only in-frame ones; the method was immunoSEQ multiplex PCR. Here the sample spans over 200,000 clones, approximately 87% being singletons. Material: peripheral blood. This chain links TRBV28 with TRBJ2-1; 9 bases match TRBD2. The TCR originated in a woman between 65 and 79 years old with active or convalescent COVID-19. CDR3 loop: CASSLGTSINHEQFF. The CDR3 DNA sequence: TGTGCCAGCAGTTTAGGGACTAGCATCAACCATGAGCAGTTCTTC.